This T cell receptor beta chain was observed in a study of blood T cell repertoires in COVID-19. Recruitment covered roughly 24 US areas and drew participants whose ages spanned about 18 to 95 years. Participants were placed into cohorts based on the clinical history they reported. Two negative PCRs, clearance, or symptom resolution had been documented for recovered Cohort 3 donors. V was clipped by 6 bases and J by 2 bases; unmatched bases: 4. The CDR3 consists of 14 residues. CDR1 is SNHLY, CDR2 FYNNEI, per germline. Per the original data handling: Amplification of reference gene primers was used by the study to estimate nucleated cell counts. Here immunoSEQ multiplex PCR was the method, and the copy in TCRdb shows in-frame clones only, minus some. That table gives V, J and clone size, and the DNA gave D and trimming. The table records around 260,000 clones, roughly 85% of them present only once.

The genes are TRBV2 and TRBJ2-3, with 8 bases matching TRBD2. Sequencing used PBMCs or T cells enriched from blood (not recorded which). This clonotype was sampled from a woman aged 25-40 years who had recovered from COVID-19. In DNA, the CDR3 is TGTGCCAGCAGCGGGGGGGTTCCCACAGATACGCAGTATTTT. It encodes CASSGGVPTDTQYF.